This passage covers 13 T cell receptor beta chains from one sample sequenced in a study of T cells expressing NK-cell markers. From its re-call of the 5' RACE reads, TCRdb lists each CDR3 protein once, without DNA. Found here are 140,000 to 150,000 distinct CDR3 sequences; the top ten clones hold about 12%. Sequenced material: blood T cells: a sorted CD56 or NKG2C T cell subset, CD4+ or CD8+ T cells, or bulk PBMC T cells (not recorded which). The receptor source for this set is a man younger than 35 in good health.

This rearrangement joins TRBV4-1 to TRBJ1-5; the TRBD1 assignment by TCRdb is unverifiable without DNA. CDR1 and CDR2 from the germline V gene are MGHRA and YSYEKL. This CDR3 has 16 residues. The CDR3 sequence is CASSQDPGANGQPQHF.

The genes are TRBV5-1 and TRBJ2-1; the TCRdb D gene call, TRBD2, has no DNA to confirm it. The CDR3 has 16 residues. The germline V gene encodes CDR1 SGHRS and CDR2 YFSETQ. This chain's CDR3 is CASSPAGSGSYNEQFF.

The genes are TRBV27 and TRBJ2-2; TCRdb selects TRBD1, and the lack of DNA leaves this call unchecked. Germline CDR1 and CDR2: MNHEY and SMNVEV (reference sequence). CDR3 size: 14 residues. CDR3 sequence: CASSFVTVPGELFF.

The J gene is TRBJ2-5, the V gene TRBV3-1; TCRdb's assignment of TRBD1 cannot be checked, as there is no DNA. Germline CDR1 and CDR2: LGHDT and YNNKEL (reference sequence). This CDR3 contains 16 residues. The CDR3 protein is CASSQDRGGASETQYF.

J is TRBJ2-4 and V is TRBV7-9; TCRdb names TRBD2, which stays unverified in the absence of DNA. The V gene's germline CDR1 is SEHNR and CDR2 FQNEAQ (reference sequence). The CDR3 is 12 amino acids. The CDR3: CASTSFSNIQYF.

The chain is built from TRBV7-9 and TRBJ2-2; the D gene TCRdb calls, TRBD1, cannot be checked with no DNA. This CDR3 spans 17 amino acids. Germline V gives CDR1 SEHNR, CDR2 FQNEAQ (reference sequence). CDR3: CASSLDGGASNTGELFF.

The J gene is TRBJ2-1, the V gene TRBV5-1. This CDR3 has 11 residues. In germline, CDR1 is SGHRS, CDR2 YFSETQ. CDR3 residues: CASSLRVEQFF.

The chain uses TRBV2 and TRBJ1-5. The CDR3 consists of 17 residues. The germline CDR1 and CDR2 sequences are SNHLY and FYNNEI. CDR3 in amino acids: CASSEAAAGVGNQPQHF. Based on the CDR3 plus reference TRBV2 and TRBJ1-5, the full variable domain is EPEVTQTPSHQVTQMGQEVILRCVPISNHLYFYWYRQILGQKVEFLVSFYNNEISEKSEIFDDQFSVERPDGSNFTLKIRSTKLEDSAMYFCASSEAAAGVGNQPQHFGDGTRLSIL.

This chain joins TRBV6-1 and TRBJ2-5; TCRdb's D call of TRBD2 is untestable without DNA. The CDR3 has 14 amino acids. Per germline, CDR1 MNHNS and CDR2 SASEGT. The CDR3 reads CASSGAGARETQYF.

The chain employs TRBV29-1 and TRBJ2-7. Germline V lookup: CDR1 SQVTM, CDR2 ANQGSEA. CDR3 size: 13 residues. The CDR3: CSVLTSSSYEQYF.

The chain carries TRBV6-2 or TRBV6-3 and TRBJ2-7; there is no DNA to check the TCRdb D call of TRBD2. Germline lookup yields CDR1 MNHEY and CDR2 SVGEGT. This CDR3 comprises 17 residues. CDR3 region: CASSLLPGLAGESEQYF.

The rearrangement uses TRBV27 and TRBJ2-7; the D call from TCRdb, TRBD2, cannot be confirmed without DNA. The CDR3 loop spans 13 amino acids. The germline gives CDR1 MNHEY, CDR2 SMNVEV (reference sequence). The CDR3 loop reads CASSLSGGVEQYF.

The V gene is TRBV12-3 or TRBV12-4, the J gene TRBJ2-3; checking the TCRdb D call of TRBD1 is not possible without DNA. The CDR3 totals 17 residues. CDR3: CASSFKPRSSRGDTQYF.